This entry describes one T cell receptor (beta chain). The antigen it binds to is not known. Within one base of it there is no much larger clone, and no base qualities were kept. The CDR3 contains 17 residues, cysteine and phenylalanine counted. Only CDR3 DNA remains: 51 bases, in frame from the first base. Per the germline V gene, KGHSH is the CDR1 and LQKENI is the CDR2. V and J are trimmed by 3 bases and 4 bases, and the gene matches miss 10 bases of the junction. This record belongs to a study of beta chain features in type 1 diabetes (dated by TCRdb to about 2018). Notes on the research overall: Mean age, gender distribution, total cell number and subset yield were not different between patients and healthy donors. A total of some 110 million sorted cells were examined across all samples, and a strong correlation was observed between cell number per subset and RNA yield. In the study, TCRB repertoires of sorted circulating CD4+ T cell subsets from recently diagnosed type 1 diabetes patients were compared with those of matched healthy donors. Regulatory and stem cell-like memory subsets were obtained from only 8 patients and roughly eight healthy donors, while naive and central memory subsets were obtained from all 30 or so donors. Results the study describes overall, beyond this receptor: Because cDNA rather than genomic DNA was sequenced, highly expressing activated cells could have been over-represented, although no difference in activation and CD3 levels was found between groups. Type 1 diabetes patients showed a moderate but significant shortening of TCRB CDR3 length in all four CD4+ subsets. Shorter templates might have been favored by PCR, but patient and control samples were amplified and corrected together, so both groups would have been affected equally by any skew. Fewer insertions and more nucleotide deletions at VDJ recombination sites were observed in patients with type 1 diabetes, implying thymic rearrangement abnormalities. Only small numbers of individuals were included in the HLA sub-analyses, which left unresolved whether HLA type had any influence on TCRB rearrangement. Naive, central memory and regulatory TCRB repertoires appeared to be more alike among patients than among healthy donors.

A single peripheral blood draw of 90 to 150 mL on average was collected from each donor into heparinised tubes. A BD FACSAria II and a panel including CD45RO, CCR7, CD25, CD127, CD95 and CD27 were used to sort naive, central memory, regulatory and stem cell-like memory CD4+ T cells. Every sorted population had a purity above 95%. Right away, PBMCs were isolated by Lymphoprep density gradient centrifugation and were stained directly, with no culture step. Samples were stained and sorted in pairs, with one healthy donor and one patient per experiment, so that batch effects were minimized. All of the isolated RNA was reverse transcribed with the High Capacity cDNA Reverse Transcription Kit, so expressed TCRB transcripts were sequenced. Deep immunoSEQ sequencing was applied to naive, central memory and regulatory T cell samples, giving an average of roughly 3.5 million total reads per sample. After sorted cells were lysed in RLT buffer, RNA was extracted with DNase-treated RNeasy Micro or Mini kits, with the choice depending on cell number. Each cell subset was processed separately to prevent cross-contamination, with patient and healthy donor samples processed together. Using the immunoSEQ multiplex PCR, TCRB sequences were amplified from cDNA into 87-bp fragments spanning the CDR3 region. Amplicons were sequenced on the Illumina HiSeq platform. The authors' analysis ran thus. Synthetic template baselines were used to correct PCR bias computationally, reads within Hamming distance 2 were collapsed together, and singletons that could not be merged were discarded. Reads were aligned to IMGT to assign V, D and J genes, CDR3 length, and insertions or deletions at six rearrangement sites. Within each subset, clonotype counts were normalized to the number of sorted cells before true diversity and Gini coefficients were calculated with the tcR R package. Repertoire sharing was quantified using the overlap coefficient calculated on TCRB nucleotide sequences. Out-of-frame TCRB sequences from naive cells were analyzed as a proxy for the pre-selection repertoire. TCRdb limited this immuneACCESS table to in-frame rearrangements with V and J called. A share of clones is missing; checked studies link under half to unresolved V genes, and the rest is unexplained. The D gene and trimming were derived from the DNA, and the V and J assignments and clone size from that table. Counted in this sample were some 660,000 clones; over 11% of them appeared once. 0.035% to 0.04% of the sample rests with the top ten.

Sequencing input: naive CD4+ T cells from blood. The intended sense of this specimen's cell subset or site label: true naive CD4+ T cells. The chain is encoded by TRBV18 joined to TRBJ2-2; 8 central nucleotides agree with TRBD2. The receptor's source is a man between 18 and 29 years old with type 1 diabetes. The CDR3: CASSPLGAGVGTGELFF. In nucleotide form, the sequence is TGTGCCAGCTCACCCCTTGGAGCGGGAGTAGGCACCGGGGAGCTGTTTTTT.